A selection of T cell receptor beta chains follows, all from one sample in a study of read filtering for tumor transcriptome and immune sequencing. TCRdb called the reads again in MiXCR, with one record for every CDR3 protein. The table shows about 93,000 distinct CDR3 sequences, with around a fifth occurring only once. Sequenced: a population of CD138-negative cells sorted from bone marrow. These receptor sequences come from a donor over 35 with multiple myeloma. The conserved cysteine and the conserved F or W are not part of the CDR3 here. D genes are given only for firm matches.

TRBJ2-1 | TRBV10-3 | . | AISESLESYNEQF
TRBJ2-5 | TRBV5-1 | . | ASSLVKQETQY
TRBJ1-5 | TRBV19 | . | ASSILVTVQPQH
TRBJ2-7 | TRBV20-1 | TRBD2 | SAKAGGYEQY
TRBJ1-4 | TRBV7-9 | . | ASSSDGATNEKLF
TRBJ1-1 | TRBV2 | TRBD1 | ASGAGQLNTEAF
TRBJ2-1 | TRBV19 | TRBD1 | ASSITGVTTEQF
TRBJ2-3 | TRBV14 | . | ASSRRAGAGTDTQY
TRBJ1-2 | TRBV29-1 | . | SVDTGSYYGYT
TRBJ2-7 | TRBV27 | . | ASSLSPLYEQY
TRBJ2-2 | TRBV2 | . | ASSATVNTGELF
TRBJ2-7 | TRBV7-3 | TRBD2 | ASSLSGTSYEQY
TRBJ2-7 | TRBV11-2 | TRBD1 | ASSYPGQAVEQY
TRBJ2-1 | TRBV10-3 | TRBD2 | AISTSGAGNEQF
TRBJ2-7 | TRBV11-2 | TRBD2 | ASGRGVDEQY
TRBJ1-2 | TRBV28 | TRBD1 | ASSLAGTGGEIKGYT
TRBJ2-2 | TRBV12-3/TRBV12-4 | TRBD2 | ASGLAANAGELF
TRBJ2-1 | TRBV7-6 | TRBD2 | ASSLAASGGYNEQF
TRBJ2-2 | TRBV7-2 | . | ASSPPVVTGELF
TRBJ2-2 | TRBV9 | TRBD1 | ASSVGDREPTGELF
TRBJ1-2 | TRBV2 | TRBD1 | ASSVDRGSGYI
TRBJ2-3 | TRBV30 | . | AWSVIGDTQY
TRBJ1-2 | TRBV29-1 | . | SVEARGRVGYGYT
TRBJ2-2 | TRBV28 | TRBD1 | ASRPGDRGRKTGELF
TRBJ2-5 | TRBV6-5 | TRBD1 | ATSRGQARETQY
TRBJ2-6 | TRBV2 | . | ANRSPGSGANALT
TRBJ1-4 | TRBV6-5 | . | ASSFTGTNEKLF
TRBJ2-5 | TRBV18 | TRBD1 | ASSPRGQGSQETQY
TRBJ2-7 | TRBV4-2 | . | ASSQDPETYEQY
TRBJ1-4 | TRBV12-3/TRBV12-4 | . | ASSLRGTNEKLF
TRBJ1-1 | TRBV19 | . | ASSIGGGLTEAF
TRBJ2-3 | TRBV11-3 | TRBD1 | ASSPNRGRNTQY
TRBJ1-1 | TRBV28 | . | ASSPTGRENTEAF
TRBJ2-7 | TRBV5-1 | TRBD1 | ASSSTGRGTYEQY
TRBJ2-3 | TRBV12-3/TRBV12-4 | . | ASSPSSFSTDTQY
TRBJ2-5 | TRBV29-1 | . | SLWQGPETQY
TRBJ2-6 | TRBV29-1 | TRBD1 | SVQQGPGANVLT
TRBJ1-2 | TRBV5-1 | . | ASSLTGFAPGYT
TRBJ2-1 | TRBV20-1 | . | SAINGGHGLNEQF
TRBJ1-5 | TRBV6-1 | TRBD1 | ASSDTSEPDRGHDQPQH
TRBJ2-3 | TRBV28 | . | ASTTSLSQY
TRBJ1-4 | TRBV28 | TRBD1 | ASSSRDSVYEKLF
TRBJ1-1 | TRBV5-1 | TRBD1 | ASTSQGASTEAF